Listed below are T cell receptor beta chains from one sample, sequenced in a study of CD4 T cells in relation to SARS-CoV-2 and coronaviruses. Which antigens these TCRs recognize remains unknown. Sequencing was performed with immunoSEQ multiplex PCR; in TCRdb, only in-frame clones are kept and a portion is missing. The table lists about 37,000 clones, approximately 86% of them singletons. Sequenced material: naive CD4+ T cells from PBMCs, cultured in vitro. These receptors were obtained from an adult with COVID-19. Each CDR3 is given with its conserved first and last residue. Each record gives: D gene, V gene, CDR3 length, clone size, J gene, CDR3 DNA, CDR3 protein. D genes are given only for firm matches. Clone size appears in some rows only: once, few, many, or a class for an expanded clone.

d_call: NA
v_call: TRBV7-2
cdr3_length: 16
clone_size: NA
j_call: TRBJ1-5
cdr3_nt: TGTGCCAGCAGCTTAGGAATAACAACAGAGTTTCAGCCCCAGCATTTT
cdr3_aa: CASSLGITTEFQPQHF

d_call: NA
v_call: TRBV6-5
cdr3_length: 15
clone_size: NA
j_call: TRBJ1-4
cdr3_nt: TGTGCCAGCAGTTACTCCGGGACGATGAATGAAAAACTGTTTTTT
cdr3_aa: CASSYSGTMNEKLFF

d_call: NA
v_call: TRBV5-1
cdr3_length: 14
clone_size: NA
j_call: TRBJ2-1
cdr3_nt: TGCGCCAGCAGCTTGCCCCCGAGTAACGATGAGCAGTTCTTC
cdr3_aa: CASSLPPSNDEQFF

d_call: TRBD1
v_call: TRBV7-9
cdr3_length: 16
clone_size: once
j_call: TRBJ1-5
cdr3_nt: TGTGCCAGCAGCGCCACAGGGGGTTATAGCAATCAGCCCCAGCATTTT
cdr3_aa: CASSATGGYSNQPQHF

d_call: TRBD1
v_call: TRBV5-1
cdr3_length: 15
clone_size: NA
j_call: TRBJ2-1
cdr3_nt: TGCGCCAGCAGCTTGGGACAGGGGGCGGGGGGTGAGCAGTTCTTC
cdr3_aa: CASSLGQGAGGEQFF

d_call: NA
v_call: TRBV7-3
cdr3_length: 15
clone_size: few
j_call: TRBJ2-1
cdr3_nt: TGTGCCAGCAGCCCAAGCGCGAGCTCCTACAATGAGCAGTTCTTC
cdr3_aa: CASSPSASSYNEQFF

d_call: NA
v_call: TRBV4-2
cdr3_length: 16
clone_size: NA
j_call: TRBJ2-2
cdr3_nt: TGTGCCAGCAGCCAAGATCCCGGGACCACCCCCGGGGAGCTGTTTTTT
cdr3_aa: CASSQDPGTTPGELFF

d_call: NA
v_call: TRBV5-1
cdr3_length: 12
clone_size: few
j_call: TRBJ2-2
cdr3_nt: TGCGCCAGCAGCTTGGGGCCAGGGGAGCTGTTTTTT
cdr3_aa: CASSLGPGELFF

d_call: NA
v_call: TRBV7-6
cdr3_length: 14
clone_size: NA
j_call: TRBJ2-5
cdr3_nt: TGTGCCAGCAGCTTATGGGACCTACAAGAGACCCAGTACTTC
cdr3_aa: CASSLWDLQETQYF

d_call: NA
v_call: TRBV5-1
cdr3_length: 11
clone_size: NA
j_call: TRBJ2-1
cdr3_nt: TGCGCCAGCAGCGGGGCAGAGAGGCAGTTCTTC
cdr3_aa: CASSGAERQFF

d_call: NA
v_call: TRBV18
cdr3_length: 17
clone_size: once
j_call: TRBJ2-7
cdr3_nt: TGTGCCAGCTCACCAATGGGGACCCCAAGCCCACCCTACGAGCAGTACTTC
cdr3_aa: CASSPMGTPSPPYEQYF